Reported below is one T cell receptor (beta chain). Its matching antigen is unknown. Every patient was affected by relapse after autologous stem cell transplantation, while exposure to brentuximab vedotin was not uniform. Best responses fell into complete response, partial response or progressive disease. The data stem from a study of PD-1 blockade in classical Hodgkin lymphoma. Overall study findings and caveats: Newly diagnosed and completely responding patients shared comparable baseline diversity. Any patient who commenced nivolumab under 1 year after ASCT was excluded. Significant TCR diversity gains by C4D1 occurred in CD4+ but not CD8+ cells.

TCRdb's table, derived via immunoSEQ multiplex PCR, lists solely in-frame clones and lacks some. The table lists more than 90,000 clones, 80% to 90% of them singletons. Germline CDR1 reads MNHEY; CDR2 reads SVGAGI. This CDR3 comprises 13 residues. Trimming cost V 6 bases and J 2 bases, with 10 bases left between them. This chain links TRBV6-5 with TRBJ1-2; possible D gene TRBD1, 5 bases. Specimen: peripheral blood mononuclear cells (PBMCs), collected before the second cycle of nivolumab. This TCR derives from a human donor with classical Hodgkin lymphoma. The CDR3 region is CASRDNANYGYTF. CDR3 in DNA: TGTGCCAGCAGGGACAACGCCAACTATGGCTACACCTTC.